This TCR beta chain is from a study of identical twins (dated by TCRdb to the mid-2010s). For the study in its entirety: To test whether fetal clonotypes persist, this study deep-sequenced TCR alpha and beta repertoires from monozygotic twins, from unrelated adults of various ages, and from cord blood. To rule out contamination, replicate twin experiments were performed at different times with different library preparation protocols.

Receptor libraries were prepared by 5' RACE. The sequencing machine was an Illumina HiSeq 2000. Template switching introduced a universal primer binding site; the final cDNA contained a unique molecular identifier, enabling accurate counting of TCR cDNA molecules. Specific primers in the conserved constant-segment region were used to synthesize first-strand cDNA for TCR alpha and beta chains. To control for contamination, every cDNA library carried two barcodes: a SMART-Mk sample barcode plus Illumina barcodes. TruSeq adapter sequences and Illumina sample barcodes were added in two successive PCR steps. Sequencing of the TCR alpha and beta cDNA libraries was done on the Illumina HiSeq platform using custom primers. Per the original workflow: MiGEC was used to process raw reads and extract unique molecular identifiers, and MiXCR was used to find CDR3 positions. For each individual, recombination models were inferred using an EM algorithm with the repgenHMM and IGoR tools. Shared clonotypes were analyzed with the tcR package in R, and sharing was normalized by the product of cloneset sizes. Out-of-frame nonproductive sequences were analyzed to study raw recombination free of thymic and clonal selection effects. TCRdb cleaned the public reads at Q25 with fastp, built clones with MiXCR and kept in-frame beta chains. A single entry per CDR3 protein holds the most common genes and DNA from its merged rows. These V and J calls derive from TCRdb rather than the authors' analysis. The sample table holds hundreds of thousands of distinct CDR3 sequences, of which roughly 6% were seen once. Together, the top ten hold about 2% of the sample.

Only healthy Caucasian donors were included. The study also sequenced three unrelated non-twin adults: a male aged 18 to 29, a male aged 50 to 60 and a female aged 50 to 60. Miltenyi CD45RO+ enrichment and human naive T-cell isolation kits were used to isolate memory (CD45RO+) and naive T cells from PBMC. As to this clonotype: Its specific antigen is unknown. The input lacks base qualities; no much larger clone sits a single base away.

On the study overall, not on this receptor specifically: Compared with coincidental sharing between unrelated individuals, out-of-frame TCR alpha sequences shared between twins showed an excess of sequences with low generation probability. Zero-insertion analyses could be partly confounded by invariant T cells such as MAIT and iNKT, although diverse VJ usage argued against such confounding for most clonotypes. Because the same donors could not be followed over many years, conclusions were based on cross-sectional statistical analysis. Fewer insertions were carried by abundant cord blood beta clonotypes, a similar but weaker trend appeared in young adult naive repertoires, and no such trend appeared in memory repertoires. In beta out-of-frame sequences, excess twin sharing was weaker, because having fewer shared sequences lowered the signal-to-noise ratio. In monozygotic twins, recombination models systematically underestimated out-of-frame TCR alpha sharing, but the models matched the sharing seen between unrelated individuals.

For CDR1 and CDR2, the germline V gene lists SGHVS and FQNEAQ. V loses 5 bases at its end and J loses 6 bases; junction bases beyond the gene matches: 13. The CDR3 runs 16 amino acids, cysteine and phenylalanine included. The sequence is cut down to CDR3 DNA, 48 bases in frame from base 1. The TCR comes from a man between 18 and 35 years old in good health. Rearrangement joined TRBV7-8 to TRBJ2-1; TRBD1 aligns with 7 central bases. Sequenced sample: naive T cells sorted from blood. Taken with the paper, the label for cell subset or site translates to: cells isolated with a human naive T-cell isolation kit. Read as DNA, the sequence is TGTGCCAGCAGCACAAGGACAGGCCGCCAAGGCAATGAGCAGTTCTTC. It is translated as CASSTRTGRQGNEQFF. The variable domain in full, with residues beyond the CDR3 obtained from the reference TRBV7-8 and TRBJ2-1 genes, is GAGVSQSPRYKVAKRGQDVALRCDPISGHVSLFWYQQALGQGPEFLTYFQNEAQLDKSGLPSDRFFAERPEGSVSTLKIQRTQQEDSAVYLCASSTRTGRQGNEQFFGPGTRLTVL.